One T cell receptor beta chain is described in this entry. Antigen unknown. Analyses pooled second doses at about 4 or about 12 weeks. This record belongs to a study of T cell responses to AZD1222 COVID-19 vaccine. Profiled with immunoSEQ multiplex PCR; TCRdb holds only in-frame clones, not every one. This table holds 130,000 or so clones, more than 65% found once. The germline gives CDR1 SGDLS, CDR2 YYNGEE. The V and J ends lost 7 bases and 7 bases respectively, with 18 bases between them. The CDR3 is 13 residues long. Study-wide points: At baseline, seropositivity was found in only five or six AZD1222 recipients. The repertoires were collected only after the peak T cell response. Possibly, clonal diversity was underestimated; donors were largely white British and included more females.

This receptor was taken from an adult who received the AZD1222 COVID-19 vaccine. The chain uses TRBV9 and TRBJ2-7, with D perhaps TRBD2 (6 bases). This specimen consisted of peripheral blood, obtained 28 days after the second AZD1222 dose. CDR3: CASARGRLGEQYF. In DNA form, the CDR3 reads TGTGCCAGCGCCCGAGGGAGGTTGGGAGAGCAGTACTTC.